The 7 T cell receptor beta chains reported below all come from one sample, sequenced in a study of blood T cell repertoires in COVID-19. Repertoires were generated with immunoSEQ multiplex PCR, while TCRdb's copy carries only in-frame clones and drops some. The table shows 60,000 to 85,000 clones, with roughly 91% occurring only once. Sequenced material: peripheral blood. The receptors here all came from a woman aged 80 or older with active or convalescent COVID-19.

This chain links TRBV4-2 with TRBJ1-2, with D possibly TRBD1 on 5 matching bases. The CDR3 loop spans 15 amino acids. CDR1 LGHNA and CDR2 YNFKEQ come from the germline V gene. Trimming pared 1 base from V and 3 bases from J, leaving 12 bases between. This chain's CDR3 is CASSQVGGIYYGYTF. In DNA form, the CDR3 reads TGTGCCAGCAGCCAAGTGGGGGGGATTTACTATGGCTACACCTTC.

In nucleotides, the CDR3 is TGTGCCAGTAGCCCAACTAGTGGTAATACAGATACGCAGTATTTT. This gives the protein CASSPTSGNTDTQYF. This chain uses TRBV19 with TRBJ2-3; D perhaps matches TRBD2 (5 bases). The CDR3 consists of 15 residues. V was pared by 6 bases and J by 3 bases, with 16 bases between. Germline lookup yields CDR1 LNHDA and CDR2 SQIVND (reference sequence).

This chain's CDR3 is CASSLFWNTEAFF. CDR3 nucleotides: TGTGCCAGCAGCTTGTTCTGGAACACTGAAGCTTTCTTT. The chain carries TRBV5-8 and TRBJ1-1; no firm D call. The length of the CDR3 is 13 residues. V was trimmed by 1 base and J by 1 base, leaving 5 bases between them. CDR1 and CDR2 (germline): SGHTS, YDEGEE.

This clone was observed a single time. This CDR3 is CASSRTGGLNEKLFF. In DNA, the CDR3 is TGTGCCAGCAGCCGGACAGGGGGCCTTAATGAAAAACTGTTTTTT. The J gene is TRBJ1-4, the V gene TRBV7-2; 11 nucleotides align to TRBD1. J gave up 4 bases and V 5 bases, and 3 bases lay outside the gene matches. Germline V gene sequence: CDR1 SGHTA, CDR2 FQGNSA. This CDR3 is built from 15 residues. Complete variable domain (other parts from reference TRBV7-2 and TRBJ1-4): GAGVSQSPSNKVTEKGKDVELRCDPISGHTALYWYRQSLGQGLEFLIYFQGNSAPDKSGLPSDRFSAERTGGSVSTLTIQRTQQEDSAVYLCASSRTGGLNEKLFFGSGTQLSVL.

The rearrangement links TRBV3-1 (or the pseudogene TRBV3-2) to TRBJ1-6; 8 nucleotides match TRBD1. The CDR3 spans 15 residues. The ends lost 10 bases at V and 9 bases at J; junction bases unmatched: 14. Germline V gene lookup returns CDR1 LGHDT and CDR2 YNNKEL (reference sequence). CDR3 loop: CATNSGGGYFSPLHF. The CDR3 DNA reads as TGTGCCACAAACTCAGGGGGCGGCTATTTTTCACCCCTCCACTTT.

V usage is TRBV30 and J usage is TRBJ1-2, with 7 positions matching TRBD1. After removal of 8 bases from V and 8 bases from J, the junction contained 8 bases not matched to a gene. Germline-derived CDR1 and CDR2 are GTSNPN and SVGIG (reference sequence). This CDR3 is 11 amino acids long. CDR3 region: CAEDRVGGYTF. For the CDR3, the DNA is TGTGCCGAAGACAGGGTTGGCGGCTACACCTTC.

This clone was detected once. V is TRBV29-1 and J is TRBJ1-4; TRBD1 is a possible D gene (5 bases). Trimming took 5 bases from V and 8 from J, leaving 12 bases between them. The CDR3 contains 12 residues. The germline CDR1 and CDR2 sequences are SQVTM and ANQGSEA. CDR3 sequence (DNA): TGCAGCGTTAGGGTCGGGGGAGAAAAACTGTTTTTT. It specifies CSVRVGGEKLFF.